This T cell receptor (beta chain) was sequenced for a study of blood T cell repertoires in COVID-19. V gave up 0 bases and J gave up 7 bases; unmatched junction bases: 5. The CDR3 sequence is 15 residues long. From germline, CDR1 is SGHAT and CDR2 FQNNGV. Sequenced by immunoSEQ multiplex PCR; TCRdb stores in-frame clones only, minus some. Among roughly 120,000 clones, under 95% were seen once, and the ten largest hold under 4.5%. The V gene is TRBV11-2, the J gene TRBJ1-3; TRBD1 agrees at 8 bases. What was sequenced was peripheral blood. The source is a man over 45 with active COVID-19. Written as DNA, the CDR3 is TGTGCCAGCAGCTTAGACGTGGGACAGGCCAACACCATATATTTT. This sequence encodes CASSLDVGQANTIYF.